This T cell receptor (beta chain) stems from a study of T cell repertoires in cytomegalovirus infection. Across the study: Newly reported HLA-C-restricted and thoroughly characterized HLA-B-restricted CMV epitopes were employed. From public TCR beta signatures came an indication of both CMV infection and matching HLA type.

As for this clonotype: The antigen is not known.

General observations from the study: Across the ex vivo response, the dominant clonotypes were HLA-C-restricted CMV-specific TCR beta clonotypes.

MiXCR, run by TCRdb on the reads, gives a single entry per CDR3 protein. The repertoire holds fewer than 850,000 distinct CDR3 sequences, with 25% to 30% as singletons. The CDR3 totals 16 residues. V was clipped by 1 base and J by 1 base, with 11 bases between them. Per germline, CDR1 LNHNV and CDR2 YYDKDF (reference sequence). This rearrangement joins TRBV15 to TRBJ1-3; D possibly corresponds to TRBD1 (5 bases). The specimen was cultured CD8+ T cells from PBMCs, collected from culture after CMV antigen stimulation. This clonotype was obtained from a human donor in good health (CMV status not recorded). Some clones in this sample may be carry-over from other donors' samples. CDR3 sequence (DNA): TGTGCCACCAGCAGAGGGGTGGGGGTATCTGGAAACACCATATATTTT. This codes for CATSRGVGVSGNTIYF.